Below, 23 T cell receptor beta chains from the same sample are listed, as sequenced in a study of T cells after yellow fever vaccination. TCRdb re-called the 5' RACE reads through MiXCR, storing one row per CDR3 protein. Of under 700,000 distinct CDR3 sequences in the sample, about a sixth were seen once. Specimen: PBMCs, collected about 5 days after the first yellow fever vaccination. The source is a man between 18 and 29 years old who received the YFV17D yellow fever vaccine.

This clonotype was found a few times. Just one base apart from a much larger clone, this may be a read error. This rearrangement joins TRBV7-2 to TRBJ2-3; no clear D. Germline V gives CDR1 SGHTA, CDR2 FQGNSA. This CDR3 spans 14 amino acids. With 0 bases removed from V and 2 bases from J, the gap between germline ends came to 6 bases. The CDR3 protein is CASSLAGNTDTQYF. The CDR3 DNA reads TGTGCCAGCAGCTTAGCGGGGAACACAGATACGCAGTATTTT.

The gene calls are TRBV18 and TRBJ2-1, with D possibly TRBD2 on 6 matching bases. The CDR3 covers 15 residues. Per the germline V gene, CDR1 is KGHSH and CDR2 is LQKENI. V lost 3 bases and J lost 2, with 11 bases in between. DNA for the CDR3: TGTGCCAGCTCACCCGGCCCGGGGGCCTACAATGAGCAGTTCTTC. It is translated as CASSPGPGAYNEQFF.

This chain joins TRBV24-1 and TRBJ2-5, with D possibly being TRBD2 (6 bases). CDR3 length: 15 residues. CDR1 is KGHDR, CDR2 SFDVKD, per germline. The V end was cut by 4 bases, the J end by 5 bases, with 16 bases between. CDR3 sequence: CATSDPRDSGETQYF. CDR3 nucleotide sequence: TGTGCCACCAGTGACCCCCGGGACTCCGGGGAGACCCAGTACTTC.

The chain has TRBV7-2 and TRBJ2-7; no clear D gene. Trimming pared 11 bases from V and 4 bases from J, leaving 9 bases between. This CDR3 region has 10 residues. Germline V gene sequence: CDR1 SGHTA, CDR2 FQGNSA. The DNA for the CDR3 is TGTGCCTTCCTGGCGTACGAGCAGTACGTC. Residues: CAFLAYEQYV.

This clonotype was counted between two and nine times. The chain carries TRBV10-3 and TRBJ1-2; TRBD1 matches 9 bases. CDR1 is ENHRY and CDR2 is SYGVKD in the germline V gene. After removal of 8 bases from V and 4 bases from J, the junction contained 5 bases not matched to a gene. The CDR3 has 13 amino acids. CDR3 in amino acids: CAIDGTGSYGYTF. The CDR3 DNA follows: TGTGCCATCGATGGGACAGGGAGCTATGGCTACACCTTC.

This clonotype has just a few counts. The chain uses TRBV28 and TRBJ2-1; 9 bases agree with TRBD1. CDR1 and CDR2 from the germline V gene are MDHEN and SYDVKM. The trim removed 3 bases at V and 7 bases at J, leaving 13 bases unmatched. The CDR3 covers 17 residues. CDR3 protein: CASSFRPYRTGDNEQFF. DNA of the CDR3: TGTGCCAGCAGTTTTCGACCATACAGGACAGGGGATAATGAGCAGTTCTTC.

There are a few counts of this clonotype. The CDR3 reads CASSLPGQGNYGYTF. The CDR3 region has the DNA TGTGCCAGCAGCCTTCCGGGACAGGGGAACTATGGCTACACCTTC. The chain uses TRBV14 and TRBJ1-2; TRBD1 aligns across 10 bases. The CDR3 has 15 amino acids. V shed 4 bases and J 2 bases; nucleotides not matched to a gene: 4. Per germline, CDR1 SGHDN and CDR2 FVKESK.

This clonotype has a handful of counts. V gene TRBV6-1 combines with J gene TRBJ2-2; D might be TRBD1 (6 bases). V was cut by 8 bases and J by 4 bases, with 17 bases left in between. CDR1 is MNHNS, CDR2 SASEGT, per germline. This CDR3 is 15 amino acids long. The CDR3 spells CASLGSRGSTGELFF. As DNA, the CDR3 is TGTGCCAGCCTTGGGAGCAGGGGTAGCACCGGGGAGCTGTTTTTT.

This clonotype was seen at least ten times. This rearrangement joins TRBV12-3 or TRBV12-4 to TRBJ1-1, with D tentatively TRBD1 (6 bases). Trimming took 6 bases from V and 5 from J, leaving 16 bases between them. The CDR3 covers 14 residues. The chain's CDR3 is CASRKRGMGTEAFF. CDR3 in DNA: TGTGCCAGCAGGAAGAGGGGGATGGGGACTGAAGCTTTCTTT.

The chain uses TRBV3-1 and TRBJ2-7; D possibly corresponds to TRBD2 (8 bases). V was shortened by 5 bases and J by 0 bases, with 20 bases between the two germline ends. Germline values: CDR1 LGHDT, CDR2 YNNKEL (reference sequence). The CDR3 is made up of 17 amino acids. CDR3: CASSFRGGQLSSYEQYV. The CDR3 DNA reads as TGTGCCAGCAGCTTCCGGGGGGGACAGTTAAGCTCCTACGAGCAGTACGTC.

This clonotype was seen more than once but under ten times. The V gene is TRBV20-1, the J gene TRBJ1-6; D call uncertain. V lost 5 bases and J 8 bases, leaving 13 bases between the germline ends. There are 13 residues in the CDR3. Germline CDR1 DFQATT, CDR2 SNEGSKA (reference sequence). CDR3 loop: CSAWGLRDSPLHF. The CDR3 DNA follows: TGCAGTGCTTGGGGATTAAGGGATTCACCCCTCCACTTT.

The rearrangement uses TRBV7-9 and TRBJ2-1; TRBD1 matches 7 bases. This CDR3 comprises 16 residues. Germline CDR1 SEHNR, CDR2 FQNEAQ (reference sequence). V trimming: 3 bases; J trimming: 4 bases; junction bases outside the gene matches: 9. CDR3 amino acids: CASSLNRGLLYNEQFF. As DNA, the CDR3 is TGTGCCAGCAGCTTGAACAGGGGTTTATTGTACAATGAGCAGTTCTTC.

In its sample, this clonotype was seen a few times. The chain carries TRBV23-1 and TRBJ1-1, with no clear D. TRBV23-1 falls under the ORF class, with uncertain function. The CDR3 runs to 12 residues. With 5 bases removed from V and 5 bases from J, the gap between germline ends came to 9 bases. CDR3 coding DNA: TGCGCCAGCAGTGTTGGGCGGACTGAAGCTTTCTTT. Protein product: CASSVGRTEAFF.

This clonotype was observed a few times. J is TRBJ2-1 and V is TRBV4-3; D gene unclear. CDR1 and CDR2 from the germline V gene are LGHNA and YSLEER. The V gene lost 1 base and the J gene lost 9 bases, with 10 bases spanning the gap. The CDR3 is 13 amino acids. The CDR3 nucleotides are TGCGCCAGCAGCCAAGGACGGCGTGTTGAGCAGTTCTTC. It yields the protein CASSQGRRVEQFF.

V usage is TRBV7-6 and J usage is TRBJ2-1; the D gene is possibly TRBD2 (5 bases). The CDR3 extends over 15 amino acids. The germline CDR1 and CDR2 sequences are SGHVS and FNYEAQ. Trimming stripped 8 bases from V and 3 bases from J, with 17 bases between. CDR3 protein: CASGSEAGVYNEQFF. The CDR3 DNA sequence: TGTGCCAGCGGGAGCGAGGCTGGGGTCTACAATGAGCAGTTCTTC. The variable domain in full, completed from reference TRBV7-6 and TRBJ2-1, reads GAGVSQSPRYKVTKRGQDVALRCDPISGHVSLYWYRQALGQGPEFLTYFNYEAQQDKSGLPNDRFSAERPEGSISTLTIQRTEQRDSAMYRCASGSEAGVYNEQFFGPGTRLTVL.

This clonotype turned up a few times. The chain couples TRBV11-1 to TRBJ2-4; D possibly corresponds to TRBD1 (7 bases). V lost 5 bases, J lost 3 bases, and 26 bases lay in between. The CDR3 has 19 residues. The V gene's germline CDR1 is SGHAT and CDR2 FQDESV (reference sequence). The CDR3 protein is CASSTTGTEEGLFKNIQYF. In DNA form, the CDR3 reads TGTGCCAGCAGCACCACCGGGACAGAGGAGGGTCTTTTCAAAAACATTCAGTACTTC.

The chain recombines TRBV4-2 with TRBJ1-1; D is ambiguous. V was cut by 0 bases and J by 0 bases, with 5 bases left in between. This CDR3 is built from 14 residues. Germline V CDR1 and CDR2: LGHNA, YNFKEQ. CDR3 protein: CASSQEAMNTEAFF. CDR3 DNA sequence: TGTGCCAGCAGCCAAGAGGCAATGAACACTGAAGCTTTCTTT.

This clonotype turned up a few times. The chain has TRBV6-1 and TRBJ1-1; unclear D gene. With 2 bases removed from V and 10 bases from J, the gap between germline ends came to 5 bases. CDR3 length equals 10 residues. Germline V lookup: CDR1 MNHNS, CDR2 SASEGT. CDR3 sequence: CASSEPPAFF. The CDR3 DNA follows: TGTGCCAGCAGTGAACCTCCAGCTTTCTTT.

This clonotype has a handful of counts. This CDR3 reads CASSQDGVQENTGELFF. The CDR3 nucleotides are TGCGCCAGCAGCCAAGATGGGGTACAGGAGAACACCGGGGAGCTGTTTTTT. The V gene is TRBV4-3, the J gene TRBJ2-2; the D gene is possibly TRBD1 (5 bases). Germline lookup yields CDR1 LGHNA and CDR2 YSLEER. V was pared by 0 bases and J by 1 base, with 12 bases between. The CDR3 extends over 17 amino acids.

This clonotype has just a few counts. V gene TRBV5-4 combines with J gene TRBJ2-5; D gene uncertain. With 0 bases removed from V and 0 bases from J, the gap between germline ends came to 9 bases. Germline V gene data show CDR1 as SGHNT and CDR2 as YYREEE (reference sequence). This CDR3 spans 15 amino acids. The CDR3 sequence: CASSLALGYQETQYF. The CDR3 DNA sequence: TGTGCCAGCAGCTTGGCCCTGGGTTACCAAGAGACCCAGTACTTC.

The chain joins TRBV5-1 to TRBJ2-2, with D unresolved. This CDR3 is 15 amino acids long. Germline CDR1 is SGHRS and CDR2 is YFSETQ. Trimming left V 5 bases short and J 0 bases short, with 11 bases between. The CDR3 DNA sequence: TGCGCCAGCAGGTGGGGAAAAACGAACACCGGGGAGCTGTTTTTT. Its translation is CASRWGKTNTGELFF.

The sample holds many counts of this clonotype. This chain uses TRBV30 with TRBJ1-5; D gene unclear. CDR3 length equals 14 residues. Trimming removed 0 bases from V and 3 bases from J, with 9 bases in between. CDR1 is GTSNPN, CDR2 SVGIG, per germline (reference sequence). CDR3 sequence reads: CAWSVGRPNQPQHF. The CDR3 region has the DNA TGTGCCTGGAGTGTTGGCCGACCCAATCAGCCCCAGCATTTT.

The chain joins TRBV4-2 to TRBJ2-7, with D possibly being TRBD2 (7 bases). V was pared by 4 bases and J by 0 bases, with 25 bases between. Looked up from germline, CDR1 is LGHNA and CDR2 is YNFKEQ. This CDR3 is built from 19 residues. CDR3: CASSPRYGAGATFSYEQYV. The CDR3 bases are TGTGCCAGCAGCCCCCGATACGGCGCGGGGGCCACCTTCTCCTACGAGCAGTACGTC.